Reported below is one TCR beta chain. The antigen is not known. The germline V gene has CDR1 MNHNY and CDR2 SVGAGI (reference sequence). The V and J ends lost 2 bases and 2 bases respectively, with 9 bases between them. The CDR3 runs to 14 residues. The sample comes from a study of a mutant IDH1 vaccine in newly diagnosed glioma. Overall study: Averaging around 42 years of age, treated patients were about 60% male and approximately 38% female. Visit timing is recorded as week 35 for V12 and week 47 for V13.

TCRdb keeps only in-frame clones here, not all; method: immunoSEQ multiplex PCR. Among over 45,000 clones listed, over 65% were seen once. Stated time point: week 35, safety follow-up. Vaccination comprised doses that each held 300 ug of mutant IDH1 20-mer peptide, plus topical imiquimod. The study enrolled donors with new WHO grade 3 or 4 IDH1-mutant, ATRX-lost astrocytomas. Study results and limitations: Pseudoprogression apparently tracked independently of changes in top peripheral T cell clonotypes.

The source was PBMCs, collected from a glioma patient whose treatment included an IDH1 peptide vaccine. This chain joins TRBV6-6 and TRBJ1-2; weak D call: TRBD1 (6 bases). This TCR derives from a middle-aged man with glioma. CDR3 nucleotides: TGTGCCAGCAGTTACGGGCAGGGGAACTATGGCTACACCTTC. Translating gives CASSYGQGNYGYTF.